What follows describes a single T cell receptor beta chain. The data stem from a study of blood T cells in healthy people across ages. It was with a sample-barcoded 5' primer and a J-beta primer mix that a second PCR of roughly 7 to 12 cycles was run. TCRdb re-derived calls from the 5' RACE reads in MiXCR, one entry per CDR3 protein. This table has about 1.8 million distinct CDR3 sequences, about 49% appearing once. After removal of 5 bases from V and 3 bases from J, the junction contained 11 bases not matched to a gene. The CDR3 has 16 residues. Germline V lookup: CDR1 MNHEY, CDR2 SMNVEV (reference sequence). The extraction recovered at least 5 micrograms of total RNA per sample.

The sample consisted of blood. The sequence derives from a woman aged 40-49 years in good health. The chain employs TRBV27 and TRBJ2-3, with TRBD2 matching 7 bases. The CDR3 protein is CASSDVWGGETDTQYF. Here the CDR3 DNA reads TGTGCCAGCAGTGACGTCTGGGGGGGAGAGACAGATACGCAGTATTTT.